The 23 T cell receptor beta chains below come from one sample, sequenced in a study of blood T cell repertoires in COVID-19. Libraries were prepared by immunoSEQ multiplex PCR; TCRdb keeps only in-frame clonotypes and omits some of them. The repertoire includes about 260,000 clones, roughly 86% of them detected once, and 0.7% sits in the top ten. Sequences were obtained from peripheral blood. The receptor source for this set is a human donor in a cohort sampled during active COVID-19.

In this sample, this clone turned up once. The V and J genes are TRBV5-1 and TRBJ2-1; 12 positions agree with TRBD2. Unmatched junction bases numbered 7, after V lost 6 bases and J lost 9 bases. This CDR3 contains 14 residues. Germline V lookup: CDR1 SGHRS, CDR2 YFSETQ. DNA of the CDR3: TGCGCCAGCAAAGGACTAGCGGGAAACGGTGAGCAGTTCTTC. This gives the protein CASKGLAGNGEQFF.

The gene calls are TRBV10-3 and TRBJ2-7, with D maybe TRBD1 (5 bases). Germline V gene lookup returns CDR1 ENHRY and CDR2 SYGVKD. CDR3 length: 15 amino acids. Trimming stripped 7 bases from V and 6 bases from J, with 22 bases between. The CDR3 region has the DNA TGTGCCATCACCACAGCCTCGGGTCCAGGGCCCGAGCAGTACTTC. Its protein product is CAITTASGPGPEQYF.

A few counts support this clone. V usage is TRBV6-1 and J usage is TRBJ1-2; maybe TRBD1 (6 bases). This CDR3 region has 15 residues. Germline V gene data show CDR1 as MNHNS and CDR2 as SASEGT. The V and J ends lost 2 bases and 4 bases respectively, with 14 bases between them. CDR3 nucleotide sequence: TGTGCCAGCAGTGAACGGGTTACAGGGACCTATGGCTACACCTTC. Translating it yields CASSERVTGTYGYTF.

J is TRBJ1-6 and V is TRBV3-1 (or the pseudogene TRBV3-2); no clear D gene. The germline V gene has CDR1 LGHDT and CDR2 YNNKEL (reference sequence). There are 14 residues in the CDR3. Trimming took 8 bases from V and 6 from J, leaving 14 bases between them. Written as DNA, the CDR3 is TGTGCCAGCCGCTTTTACGGTGTTAATTCACCCCTCCACTTT. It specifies CASRFYGVNSPLHF.

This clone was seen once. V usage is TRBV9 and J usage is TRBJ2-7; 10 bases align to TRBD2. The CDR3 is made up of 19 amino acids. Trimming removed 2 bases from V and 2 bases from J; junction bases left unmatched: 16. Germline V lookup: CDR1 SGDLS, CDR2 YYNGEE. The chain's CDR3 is CASSVQETSGFHVPYEQYF. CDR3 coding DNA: TGTGCCAGCAGCGTCCAAGAGACTAGCGGGTTCCACGTACCCTACGAGCAGTACTTC.

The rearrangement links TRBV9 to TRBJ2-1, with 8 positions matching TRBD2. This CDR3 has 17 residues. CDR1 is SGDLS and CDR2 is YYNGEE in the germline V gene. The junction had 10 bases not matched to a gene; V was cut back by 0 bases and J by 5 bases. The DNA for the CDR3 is TGTGCCAGCAGCGTAGGAGGATTAGCGGGAAGGCACAATGAGCAGTTCTTC. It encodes CASSVGGLAGRHNEQFF.

The CDR3 region is CASSYSEVLGNTIYF. Here the CDR3 DNA reads TGTGCCAGCAGTTACTCGGAGGTTCTTGGAAACACCATATATTTT. The chain couples TRBV6-5 to TRBJ1-3; no clear D. Trimming removed 0 bases at V and 3 bases at J, with 9 bases between. Germline-derived CDR1 and CDR2 are MNHEY and SVGAGI. This CDR3 has 15 residues.

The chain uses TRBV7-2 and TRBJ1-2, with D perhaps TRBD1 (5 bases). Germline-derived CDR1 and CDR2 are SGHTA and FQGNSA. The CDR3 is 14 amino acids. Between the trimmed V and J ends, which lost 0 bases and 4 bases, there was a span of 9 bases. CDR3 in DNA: TGTGCCAGCAGCTTAGCGCGGGGGGGCTATGGCTACACCTTC. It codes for CASSLARGGYGYTF. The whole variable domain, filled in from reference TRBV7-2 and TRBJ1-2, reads GAGVSQSPSNKVTEKGKDVELRCDPISGHTALYWYRQSLGQGLEFLIYFQGNSAPDKSGLPSDRFSAERTGGSVSTLTIQRTQQEDSAVYLCASSLARGGYGYTFGSGTRLTVV.

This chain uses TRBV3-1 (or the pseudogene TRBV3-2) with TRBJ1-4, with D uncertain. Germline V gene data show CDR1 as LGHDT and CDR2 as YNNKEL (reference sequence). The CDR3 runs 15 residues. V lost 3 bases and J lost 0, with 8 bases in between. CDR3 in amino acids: CASSHASATNEKLFF. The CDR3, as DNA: TGTGCCAGCAGCCATGCGTCTGCAACTAATGAAAAACTGTTTTTT.

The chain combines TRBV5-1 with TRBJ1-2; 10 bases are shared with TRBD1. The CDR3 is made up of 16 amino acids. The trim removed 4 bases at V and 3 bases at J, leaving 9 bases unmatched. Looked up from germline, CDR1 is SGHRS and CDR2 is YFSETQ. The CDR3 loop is CASSVALDRGDYGYTF. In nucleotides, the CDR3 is TGCGCCAGCAGCGTCGCCCTGGACAGGGGGGACTATGGCTACACCTTC.

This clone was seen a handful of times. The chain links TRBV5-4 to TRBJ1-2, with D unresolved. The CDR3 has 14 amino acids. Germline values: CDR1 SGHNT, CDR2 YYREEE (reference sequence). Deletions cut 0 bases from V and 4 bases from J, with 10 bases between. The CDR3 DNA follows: TGTGCCAGCAGCTTGGGGCTAGGGAGCTATGGCTACACCTTC. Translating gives CASSLGLGSYGYTF.

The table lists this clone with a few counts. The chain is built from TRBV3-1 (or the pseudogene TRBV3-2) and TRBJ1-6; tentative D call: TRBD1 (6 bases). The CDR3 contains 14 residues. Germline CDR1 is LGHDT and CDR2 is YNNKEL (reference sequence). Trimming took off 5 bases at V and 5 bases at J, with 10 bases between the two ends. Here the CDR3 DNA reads TGTGCCAGCAGCAGCCGGGACAATAATTCACCCCTCCACTTT. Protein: CASSSRDNNSPLHF.

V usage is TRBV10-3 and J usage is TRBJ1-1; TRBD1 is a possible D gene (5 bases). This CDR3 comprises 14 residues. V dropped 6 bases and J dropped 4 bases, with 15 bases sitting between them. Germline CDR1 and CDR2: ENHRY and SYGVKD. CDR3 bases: TGTGCCATCAGGATAGACAGAGCGGGCACTGAAGCTTTCTTT. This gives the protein CAIRIDRAGTEAFF.

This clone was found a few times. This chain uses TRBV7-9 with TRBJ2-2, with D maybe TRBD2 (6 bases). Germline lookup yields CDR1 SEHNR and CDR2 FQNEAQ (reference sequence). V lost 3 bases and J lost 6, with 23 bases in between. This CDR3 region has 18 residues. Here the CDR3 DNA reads TGTGCCAGCAGCTTGGGGCTAGCGCTTCCCTTGAGCGCCGGGGAGCTGTTTTTT. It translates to CASSLGLALPLSAGELFF.

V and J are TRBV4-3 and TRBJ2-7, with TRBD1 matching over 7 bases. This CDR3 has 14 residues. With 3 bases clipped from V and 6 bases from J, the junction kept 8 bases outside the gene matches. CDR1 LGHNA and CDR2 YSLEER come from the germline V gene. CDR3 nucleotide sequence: TGCGCCAGCAGCCATGAGACAGGGAACGGCGAGCAGTACTTC. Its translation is CASSHETGNGEQYF.

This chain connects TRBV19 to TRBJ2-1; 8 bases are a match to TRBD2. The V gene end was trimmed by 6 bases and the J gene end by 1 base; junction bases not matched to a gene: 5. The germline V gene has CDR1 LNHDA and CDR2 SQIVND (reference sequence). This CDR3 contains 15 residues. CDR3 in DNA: TGTGCCAGTAGAGAGGGACTAGAATCCTACAATGAGCAGTTCTTC. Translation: CASREGLESYNEQFF. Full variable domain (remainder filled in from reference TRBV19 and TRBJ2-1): DGGITQSPKYLFRKEGQNVTLSCEQNLNHDAMYWYRQDPGQGLRLIYYSQIVNDFQKGDIAEGYSVSREKKESFPLTVTSAQKNPTAFYLCASREGLESYNEQFFGPGTRLTVL.

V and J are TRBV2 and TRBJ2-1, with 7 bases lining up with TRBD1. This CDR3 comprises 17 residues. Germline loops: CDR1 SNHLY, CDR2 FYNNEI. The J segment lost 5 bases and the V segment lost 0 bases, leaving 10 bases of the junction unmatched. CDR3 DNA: TGTGCCAGCAGTGAAGCGATTACAGGGGCGACAAACAATGAGCAGTTCTTC. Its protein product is CASSEAITGATNNEQFF.

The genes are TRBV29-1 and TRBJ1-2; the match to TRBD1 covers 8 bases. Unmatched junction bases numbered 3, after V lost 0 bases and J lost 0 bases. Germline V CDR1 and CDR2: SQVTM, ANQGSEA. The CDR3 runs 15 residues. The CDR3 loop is CSVEDYRGSNYGYTF. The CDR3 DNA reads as TGCAGCGTTGAAGATTACAGGGGGTCTAACTATGGCTACACCTTC.

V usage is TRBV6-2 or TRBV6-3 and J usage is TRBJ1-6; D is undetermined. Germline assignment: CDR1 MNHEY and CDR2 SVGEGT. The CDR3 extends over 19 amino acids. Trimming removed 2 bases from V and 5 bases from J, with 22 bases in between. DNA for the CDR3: TGTGCCAGCAGTTACCCCCATAATCAGAGGGCGCGGGATAATTCACCCCTCCACTTT. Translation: CASSYPHNQRARDNSPLHF.

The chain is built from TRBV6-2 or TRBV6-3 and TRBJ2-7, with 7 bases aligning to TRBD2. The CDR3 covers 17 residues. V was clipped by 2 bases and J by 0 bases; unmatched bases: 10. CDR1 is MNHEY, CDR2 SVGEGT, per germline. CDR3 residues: CASSYIVLRGSSYEQYF. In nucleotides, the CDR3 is TGTGCCAGCAGTTACATAGTGTTGCGGGGGAGCTCCTACGAGCAGTACTTC.

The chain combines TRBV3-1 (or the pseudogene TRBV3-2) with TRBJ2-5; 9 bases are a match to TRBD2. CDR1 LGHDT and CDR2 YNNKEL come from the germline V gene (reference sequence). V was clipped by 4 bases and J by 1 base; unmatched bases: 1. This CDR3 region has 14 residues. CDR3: CASSPSGAQETQYF. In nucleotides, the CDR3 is TGTGCCAGCAGCCCTAGCGGGGCCCAAGAGACCCAGTACTTC.

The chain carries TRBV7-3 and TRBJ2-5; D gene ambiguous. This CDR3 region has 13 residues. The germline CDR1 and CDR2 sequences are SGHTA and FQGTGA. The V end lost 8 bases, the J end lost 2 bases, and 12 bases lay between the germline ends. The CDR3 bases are TGTGCCAGCCCCCGAGACTCTCAAGAGACCCAGTACTTC. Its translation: CASPRDSQETQYF.

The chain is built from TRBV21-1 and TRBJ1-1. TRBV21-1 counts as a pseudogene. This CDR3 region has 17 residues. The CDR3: CASSKGLGEQWVVHAFF. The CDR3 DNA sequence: TGTGCCAGCAGCAAAGGACTAGGTGAGCAGTGGGTAGTGCATGCTTTCTTT.